This T cell receptor beta chain emerged from a study of identical twins. The CDR3 totals 16 residues. Germline trimming cut 4 bases from V and 5 bases from J; bases unmatched to any gene: 12. Germline CDR1 is SGDLS and CDR2 is YYNGEE. A universal primer binding site was introduced by template switching. The final cDNA contained unique molecular identifiers. TCRdb re-analysed the 5' RACE reads in MiXCR, keeping a single row per CDR3 protein. The sample records about 730,000 distinct CDR3 sequences, 21% being singletons. This sample also belongs to another study, concerning T cells expressing NK-cell markers. This second study notes: From sorted CD3+CD56+NKG2C+, CD3+CD56+NKG2C- and CD3+CD56-NKG2C+ T cells came the TCR beta repertoires. HCMV serostatus: seven of eight sequenced donors positive, one negative. The study found dominant NKG2C+ clonotypes at roughly 1.0-7.0% of CD8+ T cells in about six donors.

The TCR originated in a woman aged 18-30 years in good health. The chain is built from TRBV9 and TRBJ2-5; 9 bases align to TRBD1. Specimen: PBMCs. DNA for the CDR3: TGTGCCAGCAGCACCCCGGACAGGGGTAGTGGGGAGACCCAGTACTTC. It translates to CASSTPDRGSGETQYF.